This is a list of T cell receptor beta chains from one sample in a study of OX40 agonist ivuxolimab in advanced cancers. The method was immunoSEQ multiplex PCR; TCRdb's version includes in-frame clones alone and lacks a portion of them. The profile shows about 94,000 clones, more than 75% of them singletons. The source material was CD4+ or CD8+ T cells sorted from blood, sampled in a trial of the OX40 agonist ivuxolimab. The receptors stem from an adult with an advanced solid tumor such as melanoma, head and neck, liver or kidney cancer. The CDR3 runs from the conserved cysteine through the conserved F or W. The D gene is left open where the match is weak. The size field is filled for only some rows; it gives once, few, many or a size class.

NA,TRBV7-9,NA,TRBJ2-3,CASSYLSSAGDTQYF,TGTGCCAGCAGCTACCTTAGTTCCGCCGGGGATACGCAGTATTTT
NA,TRBV14,NA,TRBJ1-4,CASSRQGFPTNEKLFF,TGTGCCAGCAGCCGCCAGGGGTTCCCAACTAATGAAAAACTGTTTTTT
TRBD2,TRBV5-4,NA,TRBJ2-5,CASSLAGSGGLIVTQYF,TGTGCCAGCAGCTTGGCGGGTAGCGGGGGCTTAATTGTGACCCAGTACTTC
TRBD2,TRBV5-1,NA,TRBJ2-5,CASTSGLAVAQETQYF,TGCGCCAGCACATCGGGACTAGCAGTTGCTCAAGAGACCCAGTACTTC
NA,TRBV19,NA,TRBJ1-1,CASSIGPGARTEAFF,TGTGCCAGTAGTATAGGCCCGGGGGCGCGAACTGAAGCTTTCTTT
NA,TRBV10-2,NA,TRBJ1-5,CATSQDSYNQPQHF,TGCGCCACCTCTCAGGACAGTTACAATCAGCCCCAGCATTTT
NA,TRBV11-2,NA,TRBJ1-2,CASSLDRSIGYTF,TGTGCCAGCAGCTTAGACCGCAGTATAGGCTACACCTTC
NA,TRBV5-4,NA,TRBJ2-5,CASMYRGGQETQYF,TGTGCCAGCATGTATCGTGGGGGGCAAGAGACCCAGTACTTC
TRBD1,TRBV27,NA,TRBJ1-5,CASRLQGTQPQHF,TGTGCCAGCAGATTACAGGGGACTCAGCCCCAGCATTTT
TRBD1,TRBV5-1,NA,TRBJ1-2,CASSLGTVNLGYTF,TGCGCCAGCAGCCTAGGGACAGTCAACCTGGGCTACACCTTC
TRBD1,TRBV6-5,NA,TRBJ1-2,CASSYSNRGTYGYTF,TGTGCCAGCAGTTACTCGAACAGGGGGACCTATGGCTACACCTTC
TRBD2,TRBV6-6,once,TRBJ2-7,CASSSPPASGVYEQYF,TGTGCCAGCAGTTCCCCCCCGGCTAGCGGGGTATACGAGCAGTACTTC
NA,TRBV11-2,few,TRBJ2-7,CASSLEARDEQYF,TGTGCCAGCAGCTTAGAAGCGCGGGACGAGCAGTACTTC
TRBD1,TRBV5-1,NA,TRBJ2-1,CASSLKGSVGGTGDNEQFF,TGCGCCAGCAGCTTGAAGGGATCCGTAGGTGGGACAGGGGACAATGAGCAGTTCTTC
TRBD2,TRBV28,NA,TRBJ2-3,CASSETSGGKDTQYF,TGTGCCAGCAGTGAGACTAGCGGGGGGAAAGATACGCAGTATTTT
NA,TRBV7-8,NA,TRBJ2-3,CASSLEAGLPTDTQYF,TGTGCCAGCAGCTTAGAGGCAGGCCTCCCCACAGATACGCAGTATTTT
TRBD1,TRBV2,NA,TRBJ2-3,CASSAGQGLADTQYF,TGTGCCAGCAGTGCAGGACAGGGGTTAGCAGATACGCAGTATTTT
NA,TRBV5-1,once,TRBJ2-1,CASSLGSKGEQFF,TGCGCCAGCAGCTTGGGCTCAAAGGGTGAGCAGTTCTTC
TRBD1,TRBV13,NA,TRBJ1-2,CASTPGVGGLNYGYTF,TGTGCCAGCACCCCAGGAGTAGGGGGCCTAAACTATGGCTACACCTTC
NA,TRBV6-5,once,TRBJ2-3,CASSMTGSSTDTQYF,TGTGCCAGCAGTATGACAGGTTCTTCCACAGATACGCAGTATTTT
TRBD1,TRBV10-3,NA,TRBJ2-3,CATVRDRDSRDTQYF,TGTGCCACCGTGCGGGACAGGGATTCAAGGGATACGCAGTATTTT
NA,TRBV7-6,NA,TRBJ1-1,CASSFTDRTTEAFF,TGTGCCAGCAGCTTTACCGACAGGACCACTGAAGCTTTCTTT
TRBD2,TRBV2,NA,TRBJ2-1,CASSESPLATLYNEQFF,TGTGCCAGCAGTGAAAGTCCACTAGCGACCCTCTACAATGAGCAGTTCTTC
NA,TRBV9,NA,TRBJ2-2,CASSSGWGTGELFF,TGTGCCAGCAGCTCCGGATGGGGGACCGGGGAGCTGTTTTTT
TRBD1,TRBV18,NA,TRBJ1-6,CASSPPGQRHSPLHF,TGTGCCAGCTCACCACCGGGACAGCGGCATTCACCCCTCCACTTT
NA,TRBV10-3,NA,TRBJ1-6,CAISESANSPLHF,TGTGCCATCAGTGAGTCGGCTAATTCACCCCTCCACTTT
NA,TRBV25-1,NA,TRBJ1-3,CASSGTRSGNTIYF,TGTGCCAGCAGTGGGACCCGCTCTGGAAACACCATATATTTT
NA,TRBV19,NA,TRBJ2-2,CASSIDRALMNTGELFF,TGTGCCAGTAGTATAGATAGGGCACTGATGAACACCGGGGAGCTGTTTTTT
TRBD1,TRBV6-6,NA,TRBJ1-5,CASSYGQGRQPQHF,TGTGCCAGCAGTTACGGACAGGGGAGGCAGCCCCAGCATTTT
TRBD2,TRBV5-1,NA,TRBJ2-1,CASNGGGAAGEQFF,TGCGCCAGCAACGGCGGGGGGGCCGCGGGTGAGCAGTTCTTC
NA,TRBV21-1,NA,TRBJ1-1,CASSKGEMTGKTEAFF,TGTGCCAGCAGCAAAGGTGAAATGACAGGGAAGACTGAAGCTTTCTTT
TRBD2,TRBV27,NA,TRBJ2-2,CASRSGTSGGYPSGTGELFF,TGTGCCAGCAGATCCGGGACTAGCGGGGGGTACCCTTCAGGCACCGGGGAGCTGTTTTTT
NA,TRBV4-1,once,TRBJ1-6,CASSQEGGQILNSPLHF,TGCGCCAGCAGCCAAGAAGGAGGACAGATATTAAATTCACCCCTCCACTTT
NA,TRBV13,NA,TRBJ1-1,CASSLRGWNTEAFF,TGTGCCAGCAGCTTACGAGGATGGAACACTGAAGCTTTCTTT
NA,TRBV18,NA,TRBJ2-5,CASSPGQQETQYF,TGTGCCAGCTCACCGGGACAACAAGAGACCCAGTACTTC
NA,TRBV19,NA,TRBJ1-5,CASSIRTVTANQPQHF,TGTGCCAGTAGTATACGCACAGTGACCGCCAATCAGCCCCAGCATTTT
NA,TRBV21-1,NA,TRBJ2-3,CASSKDRQWDRTDTQYF,TGTGCCAGCAGCAAAGATCGGCAGTGGGACCGCACAGATACGCAGTATTTT
NA,TRBV18,NA,TRBJ1-1,CASSPLGNTEAFF,TGTGCCAGCTCACCCCTGGGGAACACTGAAGCTTTCTTT
NA,TRBV6-1,NA,TRBJ1-5,CASRQGTGNQPQHF,TGTGCCAGCAGACAGGGTACGGGCAATCAGCCCCAGCATTTT
NA,TRBV6-5,NA,TRBJ1-2,CASSYSRGSYGYTF,TGTGCCAGCAGTTACTCGAGGGGAAGCTATGGCTACACCTTC
TRBD1,TRBV9,NA,TRBJ1-1,CASSPRTGMMNTEAFF,TGTGCCAGCAGCCCACGGACAGGGATGATGAACACTGAAGCTTTCTTT
NA,TRBV19,NA,TRBJ2-7,CASRGGTSPYEQYF,TGTGCCAGTAGGGGAGGGACATCACCCTACGAGCAGTACTTC
NA,TRBV11-3,once,TRBJ2-3,CASSLGGRDTDTQYF,TGTGCCAGCAGCTTAGGGGGGCGAGACACAGATACGCAGTATTTT
NA,TRBV6-5,NA,TRBJ1-1,CASTQRGGTEAFF,TGTGCCAGCACCCAAAGGGGGGGAACTGAAGCTTTCTTT
NA,TRBV2,once,TRBJ1-1,CASVWGGVEAFF,TGTGCCAGCGTCTGGGGGGGGGTTGAAGCTTTCTTT
NA,TRBV19,NA,TRBJ1-3,CASSRREAGNTIYF,TGTGCCAGTAGTCGCAGGGAGGCTGGAAACACCATATATTTT
NA,TRBV15,NA,TRBJ2-7,CATSREKSIAAAGFYEQYF,TGTGCCACCAGCAGAGAAAAATCGATTGCAGCAGCCGGGTTTTACGAGCAGTACTTC
NA,TRBV18,NA,TRBJ1-6,CASSPRRNSGPTENSPLHF,TGTGCCAGCTCACCACGGAGGAACTCCGGACCGACAGAAAATTCACCCCTCCACTTT
TRBD2,TRBV18,NA,TRBJ2-7,CASSPPGLAGGRQYF,TGTGCCAGCTCACCGCCGGGACTAGCGGGGGGGAGGCAGTACTTC